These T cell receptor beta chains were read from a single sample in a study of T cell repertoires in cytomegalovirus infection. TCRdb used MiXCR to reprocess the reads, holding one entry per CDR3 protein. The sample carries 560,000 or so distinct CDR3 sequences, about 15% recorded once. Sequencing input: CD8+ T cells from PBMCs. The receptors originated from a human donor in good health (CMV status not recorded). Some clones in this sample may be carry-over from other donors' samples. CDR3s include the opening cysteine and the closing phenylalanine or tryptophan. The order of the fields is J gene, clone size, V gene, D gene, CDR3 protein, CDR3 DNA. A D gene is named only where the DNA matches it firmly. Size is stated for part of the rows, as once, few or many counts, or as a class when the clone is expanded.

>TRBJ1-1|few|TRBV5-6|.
CASSPQGEGTEAFF
TGTGCCAGCAGCCCACAGGGAGAAGGCACTGAAGCTTTCTTT
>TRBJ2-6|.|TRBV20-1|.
CSARNQDGGANVLTF
TGCAGTGCTAGAAATCAGGACGGTGGGGCCAACGTCCTGACTTTC
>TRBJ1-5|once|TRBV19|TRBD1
CASSTRTGGYDQPQHF
TGTGCCAGTAGTACCAGGACAGGGGGCTATGATCAGCCCCAGCATTTT
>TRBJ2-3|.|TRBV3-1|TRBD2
CASSQPAGVADTQYF
TGTGCCAGCAGCCAACCAGCGGGGGTAGCAGATACGCAGTATTTT
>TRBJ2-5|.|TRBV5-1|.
CASSLVAGEETQYF
TGCGCCAGCAGCTTGGTGGCAGGCGAAGAGACCCAGTACTTC
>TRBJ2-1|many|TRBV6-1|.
CASSESPPSSYNEQFF
TGTGCCAGCAGTGAGTCCCCCCCAAGCTCCTACAATGAGCAGTTCTTC
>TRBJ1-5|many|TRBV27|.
CASSEVRDPYLQPQHF
TGTGCCAGCAGCGAGGTACGGGACCCCTACCTTCAGCCCCAGCATTTT
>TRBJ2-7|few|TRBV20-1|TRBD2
CSARDTSGGYEQYF
TGCAGTGCTAGAGATACTAGCGGGGGTTACGAGCAGTACTTC
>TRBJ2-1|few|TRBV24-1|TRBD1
CATSEPLQGSEQFF
TGTGCCACCAGTGAGCCCCTACAGGGGAGTGAGCAGTTCTTC
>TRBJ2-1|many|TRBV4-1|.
CASSQDRAGEQFF
TGCGCCAGCAGCCAAGATAGGGCCGGTGAGCAGTTCTTC
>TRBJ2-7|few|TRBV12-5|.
CASMAGDYEQYF
TGTGCTAGTATGGCAGGGGACTACGAGCAGTACTTC
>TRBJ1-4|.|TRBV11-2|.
CASSLEGTTTNEKLFF
TGTGCCAGCAGCTTAGAGGGGACAACAACTAATGAAAAACTGTTTTTT
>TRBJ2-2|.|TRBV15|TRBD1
CATSRRQGAGELVF
TGTGCCACCAGCAGAAGACAGGGGGCTGGGGAGCTGGTTTTT
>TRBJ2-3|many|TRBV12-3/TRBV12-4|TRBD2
CASSLSLAGGTDTQYF
TGTGCCAGCAGTTTGTCACTAGCGGGGGGCACAGATACGCAGTATTTT
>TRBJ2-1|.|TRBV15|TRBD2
CATSRDGLAAWEQFF
TGTGCCACCAGCAGAGATGGACTAGCGGCCTGGGAGCAGTTCTTC
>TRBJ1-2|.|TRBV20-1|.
CSARDDQVPNYGYTF
TGCAGTGCTAGAGATGATCAGGTGCCTAACTATGGCTACACCTTC
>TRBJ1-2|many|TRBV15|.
CATSRPPGQYQANYGYTF
TGTGCCACCAGCAGACCCCCAGGACAGTACCAAGCTAACTATGGCTACACCTTC
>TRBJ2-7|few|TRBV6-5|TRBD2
CASSSGAFYEQYF
TGTGCCAGCAGTAGCGGGGCGTTCTACGAGCAGTACTTC
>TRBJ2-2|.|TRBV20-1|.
CSAPGVPPGELFF
TGCAGTGCCCCAGGGGTCCCCCCTGGGGAGCTGTTTTTT
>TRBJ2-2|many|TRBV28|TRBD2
CASSLGLAVRTGELFF
TGTGCCAGCAGTTTAGGGCTAGCGGTTCGCACCGGGGAGCTGTTTTTT
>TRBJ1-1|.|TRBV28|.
CASSPRGGRMNTEAFF
TGTGCCAGCAGTCCCCGGGGAGGGCGCATGAACACTGAAGCTTTCTTT
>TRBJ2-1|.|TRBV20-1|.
CSARVSKEQFF
TGCAGTGCTAGGGTCTCTAAGGAGCAGTTCTTC
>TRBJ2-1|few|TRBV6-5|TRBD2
CASSLTGLAGNEQFF
TGTGCCAGCAGTTTAACGGGACTAGCTGGTAATGAGCAGTTCTTC
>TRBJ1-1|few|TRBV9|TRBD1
CASSLTGQGAAEAFF
TGTGCCAGCAGCCTAACAGGACAGGGGGCGGCTGAAGCTTTCTTT
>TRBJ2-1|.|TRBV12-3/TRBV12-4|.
CASRNSSRAYNEQFF
TGTGCCAGCAGGAACTCTTCTAGGGCCTACAATGAGCAGTTCTTC
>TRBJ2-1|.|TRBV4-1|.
CASSQDVRPPHIGEQFF
TGCGCCAGCAGCCAAGATGTTCGCCCCCCGCATATAGGTGAGCAGTTCTTC
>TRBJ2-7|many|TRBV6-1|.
CASRVQGRGGYEQYF
TGTGCCAGCAGAGTCCAGGGCAGGGGCGGATACGAGCAGTACTTC
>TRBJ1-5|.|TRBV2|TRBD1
CASGDRGPDQPQHF
TGTGCCAGCGGGGACAGGGGGCCGGATCAGCCCCAGCATTTT
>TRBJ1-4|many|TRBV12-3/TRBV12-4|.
CASSLVNGKLFF
TGTGCCAGCAGTTTAGTCAACGGAAAACTGTTTTTT
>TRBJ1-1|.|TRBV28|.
CASRNGQTNTNTEAFF
TGTGCAAGCAGAAATGGACAGACCAACACGAACACTGAAGCTTTCTTT
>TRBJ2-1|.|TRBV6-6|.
CASSSERHNEQFF
TGTGCCAGCAGTTCGGAACGACACAATGAGCAGTTCTTC
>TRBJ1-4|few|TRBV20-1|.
CSAIFALGAEDEKLFF
TGCAGTGCTATCTTTGCGTTGGGGGCCGAAGATGAAAAACTGTTTTTT
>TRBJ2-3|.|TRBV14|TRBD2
CASSLIAGARTDTQYF
TGTGCCAGCAGCTTAATAGCGGGCGCCCGCACAGATACGCAGTATTTT
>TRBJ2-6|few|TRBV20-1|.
CSAPGPGANVLTF
TGCAGTGCTCCAGGGCCTGGGGCCAACGTCCTGACTTTC
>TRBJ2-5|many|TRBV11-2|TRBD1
CASSPDRAYQETQYF
TGTGCCAGCAGCCCCGACAGGGCTTACCAAGAGACCCAGTACTTC
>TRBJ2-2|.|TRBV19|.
CASSIQGLNTGELFF
TGTGCCAGTAGTATACAGGGCCTCAACACCGGGGAGCTGTTTTTT
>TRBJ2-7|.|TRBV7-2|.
CASSLGHIYEQYF
TGTGCCAGCAGCTTAGGTCATATCTACGAGCAGTACTTC
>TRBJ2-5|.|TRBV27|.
CASSFSTQETQYF
TGTGCCAGCAGTTTTTCTACTCAAGAGACCCAGTACTTC
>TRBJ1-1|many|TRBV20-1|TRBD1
CSARDREQGVDTEAFF
TGCAGTGCTAGAGATAGAGAACAGGGGGTTGACACTGAAGCTTTCTTT
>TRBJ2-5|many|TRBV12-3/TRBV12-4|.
CASSRPEMETQYF
TGTGCCAGCAGCCGTCCTGAGATGGAGACCCAGTACTTC
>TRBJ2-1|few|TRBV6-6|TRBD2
CASSELGEGSYNEQFF
TGTGCCAGCAGTGAACTGGGGGAGGGCTCCTACAATGAGCAGTTCTTC
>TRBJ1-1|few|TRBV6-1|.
CASRTDRNTEAFF
TGTGCCAGCAGGACCGACAGAAACACTGAAGCTTTCTTT
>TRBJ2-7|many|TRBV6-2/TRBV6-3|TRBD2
CASAPGGWISYEQYF
TGTGCCAGCGCTCCGGGGGGGTGGATTTCCTACGAGCAGTACTTC
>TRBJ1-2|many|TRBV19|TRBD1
CASSITGAGGYTF
TGTGCCAGTAGTATAACAGGGGCCGGTGGCTACACCTTC
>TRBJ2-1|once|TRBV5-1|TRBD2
CASSLDGGRQYNEQFF
TGCGCCAGCAGCTTGGATGGCGGGAGGCAATACAATGAGCAGTTCTTC
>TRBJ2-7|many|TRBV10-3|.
CAITSGRTNEQYF
TGTGCCATCACTTCGGGACGGACTAACGAGCAGTACTTC
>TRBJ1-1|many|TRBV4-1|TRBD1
CASSQGRQGVAEAFF
TGCGCCAGCAGCCAAGGACGACAGGGGGTAGCTGAAGCTTTCTTT
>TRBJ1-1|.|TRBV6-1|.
CASSEFSQGGTEAFF
TGTGCCAGCAGTGAATTCTCGCAGGGAGGCACTGAAGCTTTCTTT
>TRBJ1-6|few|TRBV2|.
CASPSAVNSPLHF
TGTGCCAGCCCCTCGGCAGTCAATTCACCCCTCCACTTT
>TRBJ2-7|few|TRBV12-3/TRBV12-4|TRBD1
CASSLRQGQEQYF
TGTGCCAGCAGTTTAAGACAGGGGCAGGAGCAGTACTTC
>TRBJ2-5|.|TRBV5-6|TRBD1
CASSPTGQGYGIQYF
TGTGCCAGCAGCCCGACGGGACAGGGCTACGGGATCCAGTACTTC
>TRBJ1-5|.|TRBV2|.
CASSEFRGGFRGSNQPQHF
TGTGCCAGCAGTGAATTTCGAGGCGGCTTTAGGGGAAGCAATCAGCCCCAGCATTTT
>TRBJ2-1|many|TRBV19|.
CASSIDGSEQFF
TGTGCCAGTAGTATCGACGGAAGCGAGCAGTTCTTC
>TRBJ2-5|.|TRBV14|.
CASSTARKETQYF
TGTGCCAGCAGCACAGCGAGGAAGGAGACCCAGTACTTC
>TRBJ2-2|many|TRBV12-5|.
CASGLPPTGELFF
TGTGCTAGTGGTTTGCCCCCCACCGGGGAGCTGTTTTTT
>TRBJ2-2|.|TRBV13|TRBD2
CASSLSGLAIGVLFF
TGTGCCAGCAGCTTATCTGGACTAGCGATCGGGGTGCTGTTTTTT
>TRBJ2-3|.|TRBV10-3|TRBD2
CAISESLYGLAGEVDTQYF
TGTGCCATCAGTGAGTCTTTATACGGACTAGCGGGAGAGGTAGATACGCAGTATTTT
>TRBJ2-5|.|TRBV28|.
CASSFVRYKMETQYF
TGTGCCAGCAGTTTTGTTCGTTATAAGATGGAGACCCAGTACTTC